The 13 T cell receptor beta chains listed next were all sequenced from one sample in a study of glioma-infiltrating T cells after dendritic cell vaccination. Only in-frame clones appear in the TCRdb table, and some are missing; sequencing was by immunoSEQ multiplex PCR. Among roughly 82,000 clones listed, 80% to 90% were seen once. The sample in question was blood, obtained before dendritic cell vaccination. The source of these receptors is a human donor with glioblastoma.

J is TRBJ1-4 and V is TRBV19; maybe TRBD1 (6 bases). V was clipped by 1 base and J by 0 bases, with 15 bases between them. CDR1 is LNHDA and CDR2 is SQIVND in the germline V gene (reference sequence). There are 18 residues in the CDR3. The CDR3 spells CASSIVFQGFATNEKLFF. The CDR3 region has the DNA TGTGCCAGTAGTATAGTGTTTCAGGGGTTTGCAACTAATGAAAAACTGTTTTTT.

The chain has TRBV5-6 and TRBJ2-1; 9 positions match TRBD2. The CDR3 runs 16 residues. CDR1 SGHDT and CDR2 YYEEEE come from the germline V gene. V trimming: 3 bases; J trimming: 1 base; junction bases outside the gene matches: 5. The CDR3 coding sequence is TGTGCCAGCAGCTCCAGACTAGCGGCATCCTACAATGAGCAGTTCTTC. Translated: CASSSRLAASYNEQFF.

The V call is TRBV6-6, the J call TRBJ2-1, with D maybe TRBD2 (6 bases). V was pared by 4 bases and J by 4 bases, with 11 bases between. The germline CDR1 and CDR2 sequences are MNHNY and SVGAGI (reference sequence). This CDR3 has 14 amino acids. CDR3 sequence (DNA): TGTGCCAGCAGTTCCTCCGGGACTTACAATGAGCAGTTCTTC. This translates into CASSSSGTYNEQFF.

The chain recombines TRBV5-1 with TRBJ1-1; possibly TRBD1 for D (6 bases). The CDR3 consists of 14 residues. In germline, CDR1 is SGHRS, CDR2 YFSETQ. The germline V and J ends were trimmed by 3 bases and 0 bases, with 9 bases remaining between them. The CDR3 region is CASSSGQLNTEAFF. Written as DNA, the CDR3 is TGCGCCAGCAGCTCGGGACAACTGAACACTGAAGCTTTCTTT.

The J gene is TRBJ1-2, the V gene TRBV19, with a weak D call TRBD1 (5 bases). Germline CDR1 reads LNHDA; CDR2 reads SQIVND (reference sequence). Trimming stripped 7 bases from V and 5 bases from J, with 14 bases between. The CDR3 has 13 amino acids. CDR3 coding DNA: TGTGCCAGTACCCCGGGGAGGGGTTATGGCTACACCTTC. This codes for CASTPGRGYGYTF.

The J gene is TRBJ1-4, the V gene TRBV5-4; D perhaps matches TRBD1 (5 bases). Germline-derived CDR1 and CDR2 are SGHNT and YYREEE (reference sequence). The CDR3 runs 16 residues. The V gene lost 0 bases and the J gene lost 7 bases, with 16 bases spanning the gap. The CDR3 spells CASSLVVVGGSEKLFF. CDR3 DNA sequence: TGTGCCAGCAGCTTGGTTGTGGTGGGGGGGAGTGAAAAACTGTTTTTT. The full variable domain, rest sourced from reference TRBV5-4 and TRBJ1-4, is ETGVTQSPTHLIKTRGQQVTLRCSSQSGHNTVSWYQQALGQGPQFIFQYYREEENGRGNFPPRFSGLQFPNYSSELNVNALELDDSALYLCASSLVVVGGSEKLFFGSGTQLSVL.

The gene calls are TRBV19 and TRBJ1-1; D is unresolved. CDR1 is LNHDA, CDR2 SQIVND, per germline (reference sequence). The CDR3 loop spans 14 amino acids. The germline V and J ends were trimmed by 1 base and 4 bases, with 10 bases remaining between them. CDR3 in DNA: TGTGCCAGTAGTATAGTTACATCGGGCACTGAAGCTTTCTTT. Translated: CASSIVTSGTEAFF.

V and J are TRBV5-6 and TRBJ1-2; 7 bases match TRBD1. Germline CDR1 reads SGHDT; CDR2 reads YYEEEE. The CDR3 length is 13 residues. The V segment lost 1 base and the J segment 6 bases; nucleotides outside the gene matches: 3. CDR3 in amino acids: CASSLRQGDGYTF. CDR3 DNA: TGTGCCAGCAGCTTGAGGCAGGGGGATGGCTACACCTTC.

The chain recombines TRBV19 with TRBJ1-5, with TRBD1 matching over 8 bases. The CDR3 is 15 residues long. CDR1 is LNHDA, CDR2 SQIVND, per germline (reference sequence). The ends lost 7 bases at V and 0 bases at J; junction bases unmatched: 5. The CDR3, as DNA: TGTGCCAGTACCCAGGGGGCCGCTAGCAATCAGCCCCAGCATTTT. Its protein product is CASTQGAASNQPQHF.

CDR3 coding DNA: TGTGCCAGTAGTATAGGTGACAGGAGGAACTATGGCTACACCTTC. Translated: CASSIGDRRNYGYTF. The rearrangement links TRBV19 to TRBJ1-2, with D tentatively TRBD1 (6 bases). The CDR3 runs 15 residues. CDR1 LNHDA and CDR2 SQIVND come from the germline V gene (reference sequence). V was cut by 1 base and J by 2 bases, with 11 bases left in between.

V usage is TRBV6-1 and J usage is TRBJ2-3; no definite D call. Deletions cut 6 bases from V and 4 bases from J, with 14 bases between. Germline V gene sequence: CDR1 MNHNS, CDR2 SASEGT. The CDR3 consists of 14 residues. The CDR3 DNA reads as TGTGCCAGCAGGGCCCCCAGGCGCCCAGATACGCAGTATTTT. This translates into CASRAPRRPDTQYF.

This chain connects TRBV19 to TRBJ1-3; D gene unclear. V lost 8 bases and J lost 2, with 19 bases in between. CDR1 is LNHDA and CDR2 is SQIVND in the germline V gene (reference sequence). The CDR3 runs to 16 residues. The CDR3 sequence: CASSTYSAGAGNTIYF. The CDR3 nucleotides are TGTGCCAGTTCTACCTACTCAGCGGGTGCTGGAAACACCATATATTTT.

J is TRBJ2-1 and V is TRBV5-1; the D gene is possibly TRBD1 (6 bases). This CDR3 region has 15 residues. Deletions cut 0 bases from V and 10 bases from J, with 17 bases between. Looked up from germline, CDR1 is SGHRS and CDR2 is YFSETQ. The DNA for the CDR3 is TGCGCCAGCAGCTTGGCCTCCGGGACACCTTGGGAGCAGTTCTTC. Translated, it gives CASSLASGTPWEQFF.